This record looks at one T cell receptor (beta chain) sequence and its context. CDR1 is LNHDA and CDR2 is SQIVND in the germline V gene (reference sequence). There are 11 residues in the CDR3. Trimming at V came to 6 bases and at J to 13 bases, leaving 5 bases not matched to a gene. The data were taken from a study of OX40 agonist ivuxolimab in advanced cancers. The wider study: Subjects had a mean age of about 65 years, with a range of roughly 23 to 79; around 84% were male.

Some clones are missing from TCRdb's copy, which holds only in-frame ones; the method was immunoSEQ multiplex PCR. This table has approximately 50,000 clones, approximately 80% appearing once. This chain connects TRBV19 to TRBJ1-4; TRBD1 matches at 7 bases. The source is an adult with an advanced solid tumor such as melanoma, head and neck, liver or kidney cancer. Source: CD4+ or CD8+ T cells sorted from blood, taken in a trial of the OX40 agonist ivuxolimab. The CDR3 region has the DNA TGTGCCAGTAGGGTAAGGGACAGACTGTTTTTT. Translation gives CASRVRDRLFF.